The present TCR beta chain was sequenced within a study of blood T cell repertoires in COVID-19. Study background: The samples span acute and convalescent COVID-19 from the United States, Italy and Spain. The analysed material was cDNA or gDNA that came from T cells, B-cell-depleted T cells, or PBMCs.

In the study's own analysis: Estimated nucleated cell counts came from reference gene primer amplification. Using immunoSEQ multiplex PCR, the repertoire was profiled, and TCRdb retains in-frame clones only, with some absent. That table supplies the V and J calls and clone size; D and trimming were determined from the DNA. The sample has 250,000 or so clones; around four fifths are singletons. The germline V gene has CDR1 KGHDR and CDR2 SFDVKD. This CDR3 comprises 16 residues. Trimming took 5 bases from V and 3 from J, leaving 18 bases between them. Sequencing was performed on peripheral blood. This chain links TRBV24-1 with TRBJ2-5, with D unresolved. This TCR was sampled from an older woman with active or convalescent COVID-19. The CDR3 is CATSARGGLREETQYF. Here the CDR3 DNA reads TGTGCCACCAGTGCAAGAGGTGGCTTACGAGAAGAGACCCAGTACTTC.